The present entry profiles one TCR beta chain with its context. As handled by the study authors: For nucleated cells, counts were estimated from reference gene primer amplification. Assay used: immunoSEQ multiplex PCR; TCRdb lists only in-frame clones, some missing. V, J and clone size are taken as reported in that table, and D and trimming were inferred from the DNA itself. Of fewer than 350,000 clones listed, around 85% are singletons. The data originate from a study of blood T cell repertoires in COVID-19. Overall study: Researchers got acute and convalescent COVID-19 samples from the United States, Italy and Spain. T cells, B-cell-depleted T cells, or PBMCs provided the cDNA or gDNA that served as material.

The CDR3 is made up of 14 amino acids. Germline CDR1 SGHDT, CDR2 YYEEEE. The V and J ends lost 2 bases and 8 bases respectively, with 14 bases between them. The TCR comes from a woman aged 30 to 39 who had recovered from COVID-19. Sequenced material: peripheral blood. The chain uses TRBV5-6 and TRBJ2-1; unclear D gene. Here the CDR3 DNA reads TGTGCCAGCAGCTTCTTCGTTTTGGGCGATGAGCAGTTCTTC. It translates to CASSFFVLGDEQFF.